The source of this TCR beta chain is a study of blood T cell repertoires in COVID-19. About the study: Samples taken during acute and convalescent COVID-19 were collected in the United States, Italy and Spain.

Produced via immunoSEQ multiplex PCR; TCRdb's table is partial and in-frame only. The sample lists approximately 170,000 clones, approximately 90% occurring once. The TCR comes from a man between 18 and 35 years old with active or convalescent COVID-19. Sequencing was done on a sample of peripheral blood.

The DNA of the CDR3 is TGCAGCGACGGCGGGGGGCAAGGCTATGGCTACACCTTC. This sequence encodes CSDGGGQGYGYTF. The chain is built from TRBV29-1 and TRBJ1-2, with D possibly being TRBD1 (6 bases). The CDR3 runs 13 residues. Germline lookup yields CDR1 SQVTM and CDR2 ANQGSEA. V lost 7 bases and J 4 bases, leaving 16 bases between the germline ends.